Listed below are T cell receptor beta chains from one sample, sequenced in a study of blood T cell repertoires in COVID-19. Data came from immunoSEQ multiplex PCR; TCRdb stores just in-frame clones and leaves some out. The sample yields 300,000 to 400,000 clones, roughly 87% seen once. Sequencing used peripheral blood. These receptors were obtained from a man aged 30 to 45 with COVID-19, enrolled during active disease. Both conserved end residues are part of each CDR3. Each record gives: J gene, V gene, D gene, clone size, CDR3 protein, CDR3 DNA. D genes are given only for firm matches. The size field is filled for only some rows; it gives once, few, many or a size class.

>TRBJ1-5|TRBV27|-|-
CASSLLTGKGQPQHF
TGTGCCAGCAGTTTATTAACAGGGAAAGGACAGCCCCAGCATTTT
>TRBJ2-5|TRBV6-5|TRBD1|once
CASKDRGGSETQYF
TGTGCCAGTAAAGACAGGGGTGGGTCAGAGACCCAGTACTTC
>TRBJ1-6|TRBV7-2|TRBD1|-
CASSRGQGAWNSPLHF
TGTGCCAGCAGCAGAGGACAGGGGGCTTGGAATTCACCCCTCCACTTT
>TRBJ2-7|TRBV27|TRBD1|-
CASSFLNARTGAPSYEQYF
TGTGCCAGCAGTTTCTTAAACGCTCGGACAGGGGCACCCTCCTACGAGCAGTACTTC
>TRBJ2-7|TRBV11-2|-|-
CASSFTGPRGSEQYF
TGTGCCAGCAGCTTCACGGGACCCCGGGGGTCCGAGCAGTACTTC
>TRBJ2-1|TRBV18|-|few
CASSPPHGSTEQFF
TGTGCCAGCTCACCACCCCACGGGAGCACTGAGCAGTTCTTC
>TRBJ2-7|TRBV5-1|TRBD2|-
CASSAGVGLAAYEQYF
TGCGCCAGCAGCGCCGGGGTGGGACTAGCGGCCTACGAGCAGTACTTC
>TRBJ1-3|TRBV9|-|-
CASSQGRGSGNTIYF
TGTGCCAGCAGCCAGGGGAGGGGCTCTGGAAACACCATATATTTT
>TRBJ1-2|TRBV6-1|TRBD1|-
CASSATGPTGLHFNYGYTF
TGTGCCAGCAGTGCCACCGGTCCGACAGGGCTCCATTTTAACTATGGCTACACCTTC
>TRBJ2-7|TRBV11-2|TRBD2|-
CASSLTVSGLAGSAYEQYF
TGTGCCAGCAGCTTGACAGTTTCTGGACTAGCGGGTTCAGCCTACGAGCAGTACTTC
>TRBJ2-7|TRBV27|TRBD2|-
CASSFLLAGGSYEQYF
TGTGCCAGCAGTTTCCTACTAGCGGGGGGTTCTTACGAGCAGTACTTC
>TRBJ1-1|TRBV5-6|-|-
CASSPGGSHDDTEAFF
TGTGCCAGCAGCCCTGGAGGCTCGCACGATGACACTGAAGCTTTCTTT
>TRBJ1-2|TRBV4-2|TRBD1|-
CASSHRTGANYGYTF
TGTGCCAGCAGCCACCGGACAGGAGCTAACTATGGCTACACCTTC
>TRBJ2-7|TRBV3-1/TRBV3-2|-|-
CASSPEVASESYEQYF
TGTGCCAGCAGCCCCGAGGTGGCTAGCGAGTCCTACGAGCAGTACTTC
>TRBJ2-7|TRBV14|-|-
CASSQGEGEQYF
TGTGCCAGCAGCCAGGGCGAGGGTGAGCAGTACTTC
>TRBJ1-4|TRBV7-2|-|-
CASSLKGSTNEKLFF
TGTGCCAGCAGCTTGAAGGGGTCAACTAATGAAAAACTGTTTTTT
>TRBJ1-1|TRBV27|-|-
CASSLSPDSYTEAFF
TGTGCCAGCAGTTTATCGCCGGACTCTTACACTGAAGCTTTCTTT
>TRBJ2-5|TRBV5-4|TRBD1|-
CASSLGGQGFQETQYF
TGTGCCAGCAGCTTGGGGGGACAGGGGTTCCAAGAGACCCAGTACTTC
>TRBJ1-1|TRBV9|TRBD1|-
CASSARGTGTVNTEAFF
TGTGCCAGCAGCGCGAGGGGGACCGGGACAGTGAACACTGAAGCTTTCTTT
>TRBJ1-2|TRBV11-3|-|once
CASSLEQGRGYTF
TGTGCCAGCAGCTTAGAACAGGGTCGAGGCTACACCTTC
>TRBJ2-1|TRBV2|-|-
CASTFHRANEQFF
TGTGCCAGCACCTTTCACAGGGCCAATGAGCAGTTCTTC
>TRBJ1-2|TRBV27|-|once
CASSLGGQGTPLGGYTF
TGTGCCAGCAGTTTGGGGGGGCAGGGGACCCCACTTGGGGGCTACACCTTC
>TRBJ1-5|TRBV24-1|-|-
CATSLPGLGQPQHF
TGTGCCACCAGCCTCCCAGGGTTGGGTCAGCCCCAGCATTTT
>TRBJ2-3|TRBV24-1|TRBD1|-
CATSDRQGGTDTQYF
TGTGCCACCAGTGACCGACAGGGGGGGACAGATACGCAGTATTTT
>TRBJ2-1|TRBV5-1|-|-
CASSLAGVISYNEQFF
TGCGCCAGCAGCTTGGCCGGGGTTATCTCCTACAATGAGCAGTTCTTC
>TRBJ2-5|TRBV27|TRBD1|-
CASSTTGHQETQYF
TGTGCCAGCAGTACGACAGGGCACCAAGAGACCCAGTACTTC
>TRBJ1-2|TRBV6-1|-|-
CASSSDSVPRGYTF
TGTGCCAGCAGTTCGGACAGCGTCCCGCGAGGCTACACCTTC
>TRBJ2-3|TRBV27|-|-
CASSLVGAADTQYF
TGTGCCAGCAGTTTAGTGGGGGCGGCAGATACGCAGTATTTT
>TRBJ1-2|TRBV28|TRBD1|-
CASSGDRGYGYTF
TGTGCCAGCAGCGGGGACAGGGGATATGGCTACACCTTC
>TRBJ2-2|TRBV7-2|-|-
CASSLFLMGGLTNTGELFF
TGTGCCAGCAGCTTGTTCCTTATGGGGGGGCTAACGAACACCGGGGAGCTGTTTTTT
>TRBJ1-1|TRBV25-1|TRBD1|once
CATAGTGFGEAFF
TGTGCCACCGCGGGGACAGGGTTCGGTGAAGCTTTCTTT
>TRBJ2-7|TRBV28|-|-
CASRQGYEQYF
TGTGCCAGCAGACAGGGTTACGAGCAGTACTTC
>TRBJ1-1|TRBV5-1|-|once
CASSLLSGQNTEAFF
TGCGCCAGCAGCTTGCTGTCAGGTCAAAACACTGAAGCTTTCTTT
>TRBJ2-2|TRBV27|TRBD1|-
CASSSQGDGELFF
TGTGCCAGCAGTTCTCAGGGGGACGGGGAGCTGTTTTTT
>TRBJ1-4|TRBV5-4|-|-
CASSLGSGNGEKLFF
TGTGCCAGCAGCTTGGGTTCGGGGAACGGTGAAAAACTGTTTTTT
>TRBJ2-7|TRBV6-2/TRBV6-3|TRBD2|-
CASSKGLATYEQYF
TGTGCCAGCAGTAAGGGACTAGCTACCTACGAGCAGTACTTC
>TRBJ2-2|TRBV2|TRBD1|-
CASKGQPNTGELFF
TGTGCCAGCAAGGGACAGCCTAACACCGGGGAGCTGTTTTTT
>TRBJ2-7|TRBV3-1/TRBV3-2|TRBD1|-
CASSQRRRDRGPYEQYF
TGTGCCAGCAGCCAACGCCGCCGGGACAGGGGACCATACGAGCAGTACTTC
>TRBJ2-7|TRBV28|TRBD2|-
CATHPPPRPLAGSEQYF
TGTGCCACCCATCCGCCCCCTCGGCCTCTAGCGGGTTCGGAGCAGTACTTC
>TRBJ1-1|TRBV7-9|TRBD1|once
CASSARDRRNTEAFF
TGTGCCAGCAGCGCCCGGGACAGACGGAACACTGAAGCTTTCTTT
>TRBJ2-7|TRBV7-9|-|few
CARVAGTLVSYEQYF
TGTGCCAGAGTAGCCGGGACACTGGTTTCCTACGAGCAGTACTTC
>TRBJ2-7|TRBV6-7|-|once
CASNIPGGKHISYEQYF
TGTGCCAGCAATATCCCGGGTGGCAAACACATCTCCTACGAGCAGTACTTC
>TRBJ2-5|TRBV27|-|-
CASSLFSGETQYF
TGTGCCAGCAGTTTATTCAGCGGGGAGACCCAGTACTTC
>TRBJ1-5|TRBV9|TRBD1|-
CASSPTGDPNQPQHF
TGTGCCAGCAGCCCGACAGGGGATCCCAATCAGCCCCAGCATTTT
>TRBJ2-7|TRBV4-3|TRBD2|-
CASSQEGKVAGGYEQYF
TGCGCCAGCAGCCAAGAGGGGAAGGTAGCGGGAGGCTACGAGCAGTACTTC
>TRBJ1-2|TRBV2|-|once
CASSEVGASYGYTF
TGTGCCAGCAGTGAAGTGGGGGCGTCCTATGGCTACACCTTC
>TRBJ2-1|TRBV28|-|-
CASSSSARTRYNEQFF
TGTGCCAGCAGCTCTAGCGCAAGGACCCGTTACAATGAGCAGTTCTTC